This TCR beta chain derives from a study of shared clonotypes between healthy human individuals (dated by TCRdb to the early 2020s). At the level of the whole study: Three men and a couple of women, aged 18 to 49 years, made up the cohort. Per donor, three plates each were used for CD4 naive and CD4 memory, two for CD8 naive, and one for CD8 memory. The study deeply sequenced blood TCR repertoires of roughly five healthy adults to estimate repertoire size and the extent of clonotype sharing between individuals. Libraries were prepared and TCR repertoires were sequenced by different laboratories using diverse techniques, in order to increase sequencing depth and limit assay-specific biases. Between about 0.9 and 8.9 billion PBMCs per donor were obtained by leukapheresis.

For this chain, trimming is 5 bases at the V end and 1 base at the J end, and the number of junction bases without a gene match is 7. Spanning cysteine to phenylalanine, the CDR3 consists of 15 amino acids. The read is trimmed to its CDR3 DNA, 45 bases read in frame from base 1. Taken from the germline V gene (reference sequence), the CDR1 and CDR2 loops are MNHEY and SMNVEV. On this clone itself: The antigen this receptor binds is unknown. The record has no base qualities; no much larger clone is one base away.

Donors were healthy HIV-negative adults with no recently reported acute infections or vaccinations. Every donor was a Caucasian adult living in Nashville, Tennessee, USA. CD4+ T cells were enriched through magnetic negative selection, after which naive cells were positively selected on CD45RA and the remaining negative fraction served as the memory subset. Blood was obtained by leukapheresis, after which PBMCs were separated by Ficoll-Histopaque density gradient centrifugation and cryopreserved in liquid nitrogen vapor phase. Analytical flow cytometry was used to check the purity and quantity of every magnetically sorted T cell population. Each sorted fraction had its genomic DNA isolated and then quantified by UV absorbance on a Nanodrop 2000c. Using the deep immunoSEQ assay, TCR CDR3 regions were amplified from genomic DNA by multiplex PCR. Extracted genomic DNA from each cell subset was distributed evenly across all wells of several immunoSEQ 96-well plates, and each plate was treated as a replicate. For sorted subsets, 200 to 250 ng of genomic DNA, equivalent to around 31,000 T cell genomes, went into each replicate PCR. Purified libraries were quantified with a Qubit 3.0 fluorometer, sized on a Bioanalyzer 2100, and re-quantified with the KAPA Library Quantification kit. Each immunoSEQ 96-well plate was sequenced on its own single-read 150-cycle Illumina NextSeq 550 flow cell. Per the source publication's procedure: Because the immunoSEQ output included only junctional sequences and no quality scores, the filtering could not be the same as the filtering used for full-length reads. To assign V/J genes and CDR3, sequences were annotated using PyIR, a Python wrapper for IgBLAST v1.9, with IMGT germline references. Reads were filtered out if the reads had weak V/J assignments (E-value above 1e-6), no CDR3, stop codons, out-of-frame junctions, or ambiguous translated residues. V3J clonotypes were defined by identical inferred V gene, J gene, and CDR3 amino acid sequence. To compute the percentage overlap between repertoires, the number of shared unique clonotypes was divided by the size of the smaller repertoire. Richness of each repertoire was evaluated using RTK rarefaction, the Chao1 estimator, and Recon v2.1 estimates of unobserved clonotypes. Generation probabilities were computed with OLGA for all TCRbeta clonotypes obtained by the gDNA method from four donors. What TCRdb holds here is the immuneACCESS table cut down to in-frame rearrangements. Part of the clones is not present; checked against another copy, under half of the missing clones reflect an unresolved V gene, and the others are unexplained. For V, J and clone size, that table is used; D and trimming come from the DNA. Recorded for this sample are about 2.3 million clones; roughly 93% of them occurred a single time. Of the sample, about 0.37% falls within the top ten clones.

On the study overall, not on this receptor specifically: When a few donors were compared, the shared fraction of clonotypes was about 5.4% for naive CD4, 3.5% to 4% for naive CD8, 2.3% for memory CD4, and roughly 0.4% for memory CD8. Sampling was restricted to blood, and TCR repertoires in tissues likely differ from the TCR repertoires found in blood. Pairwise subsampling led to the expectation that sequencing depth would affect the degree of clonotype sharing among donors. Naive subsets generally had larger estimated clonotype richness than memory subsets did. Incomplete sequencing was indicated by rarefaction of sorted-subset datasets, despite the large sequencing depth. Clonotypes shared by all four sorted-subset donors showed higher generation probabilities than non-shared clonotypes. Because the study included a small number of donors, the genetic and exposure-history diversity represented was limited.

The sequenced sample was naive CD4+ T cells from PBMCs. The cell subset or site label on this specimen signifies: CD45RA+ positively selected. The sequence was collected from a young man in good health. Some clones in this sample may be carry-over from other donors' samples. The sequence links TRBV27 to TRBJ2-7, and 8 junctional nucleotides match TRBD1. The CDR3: CASSGRTGRSYEQYF. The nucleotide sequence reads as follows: TGTGCCAGCAGTGGGCGGACAGGGAGGTCCTACGAGCAGTACTTC.